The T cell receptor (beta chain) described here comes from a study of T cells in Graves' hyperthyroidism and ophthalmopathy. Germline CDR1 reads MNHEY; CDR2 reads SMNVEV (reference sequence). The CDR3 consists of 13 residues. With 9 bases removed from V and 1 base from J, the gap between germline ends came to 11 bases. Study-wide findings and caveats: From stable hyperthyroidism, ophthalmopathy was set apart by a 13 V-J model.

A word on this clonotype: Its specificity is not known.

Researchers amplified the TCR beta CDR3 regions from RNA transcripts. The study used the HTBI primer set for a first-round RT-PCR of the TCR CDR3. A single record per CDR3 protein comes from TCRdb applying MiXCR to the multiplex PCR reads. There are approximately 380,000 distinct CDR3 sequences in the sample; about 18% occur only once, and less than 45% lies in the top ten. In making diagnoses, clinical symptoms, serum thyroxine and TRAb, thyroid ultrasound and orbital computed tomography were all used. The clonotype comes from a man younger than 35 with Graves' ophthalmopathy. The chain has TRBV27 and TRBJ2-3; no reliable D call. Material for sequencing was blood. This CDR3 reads CARGMQGTDTQYF. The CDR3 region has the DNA TGTGCCAGGGGGATGCAGGGCACAGATACGCAGTATTTT.